This T cell receptor (beta chain) appears in the sequencing data of a study of cytomegalovirus exposure and HLA in healthy donors. The V and J ends lost 0 bases and 2 bases, in that order; junction bases with no gene match: 7. Germline CDR1 is SGHVS and CDR2 is FNYEAQ. The CDR3 contains 18 residues. The method was immunoSEQ multiplex PCR; TCRdb's version includes in-frame clones alone and lacks a portion of them. The table records about 240,000 clones, around 87% of them present only once. Among the approximately 130 subjects of the validation cohort, separate from the approximately 660-subject first cohort, were the donors. On this clone: Its specificity is not known.

Overall study results and limits: As confirmed in vitro, a few CMV-associated chains were specific for CMV antigens. The classifier reportedly diagnosed cytomegalovirus status with high sensitivity and specificity.

Sequencing was done on a sample of PBMCs. This chain links TRBV7-6 with TRBJ2-1; 10 nucleotides agree with TRBD2. The source is a man aged 18 to 35 in good health and CMV-seronegative. In DNA form, the CDR3 reads TGTGCCAGCAGCTTAGCCGCTAGCGGGAGTGCGACCTACAATGAGCAGTTCTTC. Amino acids: CASSLAASGSATYNEQFF.